The entry below describes one TCR beta chain. The CDR3 consists of 18 residues. The V gene's germline CDR1 is SGDLS and CDR2 YYNGEE. The data are from a study of T cells expressing NK-cell markers. Study-wide background: From sorted CD3+CD56+NKG2C+, CD3+CD56+NKG2C- and CD3+CD56-NKG2C+ T cells came the TCR beta repertoires. Eight donors were sequenced, seven testing HCMV-seropositive and one testing seronegative.

The cDNA for TCR beta came from 5'RACE template switching with UMIs. Reprocessing the 5' RACE reads, TCRdb reports a single entry for every CDR3 protein and omits DNA. The sample totals about 380,000 distinct CDR3 sequences. J is TRBJ2-1 and V is TRBV9; the TCRdb call, TRBD2, lacks DNA for checking. Specimen: blood T cells: a sorted CD56 or NKG2C T cell subset, CD4+ or CD8+ T cells, or bulk PBMC T cells (not recorded which). This receptor was obtained from a man aged 18 to 69 in good health. The CDR3 reads CASSVGKVVRVPYNEQFF.